These 9 T cell receptor beta chains were sequenced from one sample in a study of cytomegalovirus exposure and HLA in healthy donors. The PCR had 60 Vbeta and 13 Jbeta primers. Profiling relied on immunoSEQ multiplex PCR, and the TCRdb table lists in-frame clones only, not all of them. The table includes under 200,000 clones, around 72% detected once. Input material: PBMCs. These receptors were taken from a woman between 45 and 60 years old in good health and CMV-seropositive.

The rearrangement uses TRBV29-1 and TRBJ1-2, with TRBD1 as a possible D gene (5 bases). Germline CDR1 SQVTM, CDR2 ANQGSEA. The CDR3 spans 10 residues. The V gene lost 4 bases and the J gene lost 10 bases, with 10 bases spanning the gap. The CDR3 spells CSVVDTHYTF. In nucleotides, the CDR3 is TGCAGCGTTGTGGACACCCACTACACCTTC. Filled out from reference TRBV29-1 and TRBJ1-2, the complete variable domain reads SAVISQKPSRDICQRGTSLTIQCQVDSQVTMMFWYRQQPGQSLTLIATANQGSEATYESGFVIDKFPISRPNLTFSTLTVSNMSPEDSSIYLCSVVDTHYTFGSGTRLTVV.

The rearrangement links TRBV27 to TRBJ1-4; D remains unclear. The germline V gene has CDR1 MNHEY and CDR2 SMNVEV (reference sequence). This CDR3 contains 16 residues. Trimming took 3 bases from V and 6 from J, leaving 17 bases between them. The DNA for the CDR3 is TGTGCCAGCAGTTTTTGGGGAGGCCACGGGGATGAAAAACTGTTTTTT. Protein sequence: CASSFWGGHGDEKLFF.

This clone occurred once. This sequence joins TRBV5-1 and TRBJ2-7; weak D call: TRBD1 (6 bases). Germline V lookup: CDR1 SGHRS, CDR2 YFSETQ. V was clipped by 0 bases and J by 0 bases, with 10 bases between them. This CDR3 spans 15 amino acids. The CDR3 coding sequence is TGCGCCAGCAGCTTGGGGCCAGGGGACTCCTACGAGCAGTACTTC. This encodes CASSLGPGDSYEQYF. Looking up the rest from reference TRBV5-1 and TRBJ2-7 gives the full variable domain: KAGVTQTPRYLIKTRGQQVTLSCSPISGHRSVSWYQQTPGQGLQFLFEYFSETQRNKGNFPGRFSGRQFSNSRSEMNVSTLELGDSALYLCASSLGPGDSYEQYFGPGTRLTVT.

This chain links TRBV14 with TRBJ1-1, with no clear D. The CDR3 has 13 amino acids. CDR1 is SGHDN and CDR2 is FVKESK in the germline V gene. V shed 5 bases and J shed 3 bases, with 10 bases lying between them. The CDR3 DNA follows: TGTGCCAGCAGCGTCCAGACTTACACTGAAGCTTTCTTT. Protein sequence: CASSVQTYTEAFF.

V and J are TRBV5-1 and TRBJ1-2; 7 nucleotides agree with TRBD1. With 5 bases clipped from V and 3 bases from J, the junction kept 7 bases outside the gene matches. Germline CDR1 and CDR2: SGHRS and YFSETQ. The CDR3 length is 14 residues. The CDR3 DNA follows: TGCGCCAGCAGTCGGACAGGTTTGGACTATGGCTACACCTTC. It specifies CASSRTGLDYGYTF.

Notes on this clone: At one end, the junction sequence differs from germline, possibly due to a read error. DNA of the CDR3: TGTGCCAGCAGCTCCACAGGGGTCCCCTTC. The encoded protein is CASSSTGVPF. The V and J genes are TRBV11-2 and TRBJ1-2, with 7 nucleotides matching TRBD1. The CDR3 has 10 residues. CDR1 and CDR2 (germline): SGHAT, FQNNGV.

The chain is built from TRBV11-2 and TRBJ1-3; possible D gene TRBD1, 5 bases. There are 16 residues in the CDR3. The V end was cut by 5 bases, the J end by 0 bases, with 14 bases between. Germline loops: CDR1 SGHAT, CDR2 FQNNGV. The CDR3 region has the DNA TGTGCCAGCAGCCCCCTGGACACCTTCTCTGGAAACACCATATATTTT. Its translation: CASSPLDTFSGNTIYF. The full variable domain, rest sourced from reference TRBV11-2 and TRBJ1-3, is EAGVAQSPRYKIIEKRQSVAFWCNPISGHATLYWYQQILGQGPKLLIQFQNNGVVDDSQLPKDRFSAERLKGVDSTLKIQPAKLEDSAVYLCASSPLDTFSGNTIYFGEGSWLTVV.

The chain carries TRBV28 and TRBJ2-7; 11 bases are a match to TRBD1. With V trimmed by 4 bases and J by 1 base, 9 bases remained unmatched. CDR1 and CDR2 from the germline V gene are MDHEN and SYDVKM. There are 17 residues in the CDR3. The CDR3 is CASSSRTGGVWSYEQYF. In DNA form, the CDR3 reads TGTGCCAGCAGTTCGCGGACAGGGGGCGTTTGGTCCTACGAGCAGTACTTC.

The genes are TRBV5-6 and TRBJ2-5; D is undetermined. Germline assignment: CDR1 SGHDT and CDR2 YYEEEE. V shed 6 bases and J shed 7 bases, with 10 bases lying between them. The CDR3 spans 11 residues. The CDR3 protein is CASTDRGTQYF. CDR3 nucleotide sequence: TGTGCCAGCACCGACCGAGGGACCCAGTACTTC.